This TCR beta chain is from a study of cytomegalovirus exposure and HLA in healthy donors. This CDR3 has 17 residues. CDR1 ENHRY and CDR2 SYGVKD come from the germline V gene. V gave up 2 bases and J gave up 2 bases, with 16 bases separating them. Primers included in the PCR were 60 Vbeta and 13 Jbeta primers. Here immunoSEQ multiplex PCR was the method, and the copy in TCRdb shows in-frame clones only, minus some. The sample lists about 160,000 clones, around four fifths occurring once. The genes are TRBV10-3 and TRBJ2-1, with a tentative D call TRBD1 (5 bases). The clonotype originates from a woman aged 18-29 years in good health and CMV-seronegative. Specimen: PBMCs. The CDR3 loop reads CAISEKGSGGPYNEQFF. In DNA form, the CDR3 reads TGTGCCATCAGTGAGAAGGGGTCGGGTGGCCCCTACAATGAGCAGTTCTTC.